Listed here are 10 T cell receptor beta chains from one sample, sequenced in a study of metastatic and nonmetastatic thyroid tumors (dated by TCRdb to about 2020). Receptor amplification or capture employed PCR. Sequencing was carried out with an Illumina HiSeq 4000. TCRdb reprocessed the public reads (quality trimming at Q25 with fastp, clone calling with MiXCR) and kept in-frame beta chains. The sample table lists tens of thousands of clones, roughly 19% of them with a count of one. The ten most abundant clones make up around two fifths of the sample. No patient had received any treatment before thyroid surgery. Sequencing was carried out using blood. The receptors originated from a female donor with papillary thyroid cancer or a benign thyroid nodule (not recorded which). Some clones in this sample may be carry-over from other donors' samples.

The chain joins TRBV3-1 to TRBJ2-2; D is unclear. CDR1 LGHDT and CDR2 YNNKEL come from the germline V gene (reference sequence). V shed 1 base and J shed 6 bases, with 15 bases lying between them. The CDR3 covers 16 residues. The CDR3 protein is CASSQVGRGIAGELFF. CDR3 sequence (DNA): TGTGCCAGCAGCCAAGTAGGAAGAGGAATAGCCGGGGAGCTGTTTTTT.

The gene calls are TRBV5-1 and TRBJ1-5; the D is unclear. The V gene lost 2 bases and the J gene lost 9 bases, with 9 bases spanning the gap. Germline values: CDR1 SGHRS, CDR2 YFSETQ. The CDR3 is 12 amino acids. The chain's CDR3 is CASSFDRGPQHF. Here the CDR3 DNA reads TGCGCCAGCAGCTTTGACCGGGGGCCCCAGCATTTT.

This clone was seen many times. A read error may explain this, as a much larger clone is one base away. V is TRBV13 and J is TRBJ2-5, with D possibly TRBD1 on 6 matching bases. From germline, CDR1 is PRHDT and CDR2 FYEKMQ (reference sequence). V gave up 4 bases and J gave up 2 bases, with 20 bases separating them. CDR3 size: 17 residues. CDR3 protein: CASSSGTWFFPQETQYF. CDR3 bases: TGTGCCAGCAGCTCCGGGACATGGTTCTTCCCACAAGAGACCCAGTACTTC.

At least ten counts were recorded for this clone. The chain is built from TRBV5-6 and TRBJ2-1; TRBD2 agrees at 12 bases. V lost 4 bases to trimming and J lost 6 bases; unmatched junction nucleotides: 5. Germline V CDR1 and CDR2: SGHDT, YYEEEE. The CDR3 is made up of 15 amino acids. For the CDR3, the DNA is TGTGCCAGCAGCGACCTGACTAGCGGGAGCAATGAGCAGTTCTTC. Its protein is CASSDLTSGSNEQFF.

This clone was observed at least ten times. The chain employs TRBV9 and TRBJ2-1; TRBD1 matches at 11 bases. J gave up 7 bases and V 3 bases, and 9 bases lay outside the gene matches. CDR1 is SGDLS, CDR2 YYNGEE, per germline. The length of the CDR3 is 16 residues. CDR3 nucleotides: TGTGCCAGCAGCGGTAAAATCGGGACAGGGGGTAATGAGCAGTTCTTC. It yields the protein CASSGKIGTGGNEQFF.

This clone was found a few times. In DNA, the CDR3 is TGTGCCAGCAGTTTGGTTGGCGGAGATTGTACGCAGTATTTT. Its protein is CASSLVGGDCTQYF. The chain is built from TRBV28 and TRBJ2-3, with D hard to call. This CDR3 is 14 amino acids long. Germline V gives CDR1 MDHEN, CDR2 SYDVKM. V lost 3 bases, J lost 8 bases, and 15 bases lay in between.

This clone was picked up many times. The gene calls are TRBV15 and TRBJ2-3; 10 bases map to TRBD2. This CDR3 has 18 residues. V gave up 0 bases and J gave up 2 bases; unmatched junction bases: 8. Germline CDR1 and CDR2: LNHNV and YYDKDF (reference sequence). The CDR3 region has the DNA TGTGCCACCAGCAGAGATCTCCTCCTAGCGGGGGCCACAGATACGCAGTATTTT. Protein sequence: CATSRDLLLAGATDTQYF.

This chain links TRBV6-1 with TRBJ2-6; 9 nucleotides line up with TRBD1. V shed 5 bases, J shed 0 bases, and the junction held 8 bases outside the gene matches. CDR1 and CDR2 (germline): MNHNS, SASEGT. The CDR3 is 18 residues long. This CDR3 is CASSKDRGLISGANVLTF. CDR3 nucleotide sequence: TGTGCCAGCAGTAAGGACAGGGGACTAATCTCTGGGGCCAACGTCCTGACTTTC.

This clone was observed a few times. V gene TRBV5-1 combines with J gene TRBJ2-5; 10 nucleotides agree with TRBD2. Germline-derived CDR1 and CDR2 are SGHRS and YFSETQ. The CDR3 totals 14 residues. V lost 3 bases to trimming and J lost 3 bases; unmatched junction nucleotides: 2. DNA for the CDR3: TGCGCCAGCAGCTCAGCGGGGGGGAAAGAGACCCAGTACTTC. As protein: CASSSAGGKETQYF.

This clone was recorded many times. The chain links TRBV12-3 or TRBV12-4 to TRBJ2-3; 12 bases are a match to TRBD2. This CDR3 region has 17 residues. J was trimmed by 1 base and V by 6 bases; bases with no gene match: 8. The CDR3 coding sequence is TGTGCCAGCAGCCGCGCAGGGACTAGCGGGCGCACAGATACGCAGTATTTT. This gives the protein CASSRAGTSGRTDTQYF.